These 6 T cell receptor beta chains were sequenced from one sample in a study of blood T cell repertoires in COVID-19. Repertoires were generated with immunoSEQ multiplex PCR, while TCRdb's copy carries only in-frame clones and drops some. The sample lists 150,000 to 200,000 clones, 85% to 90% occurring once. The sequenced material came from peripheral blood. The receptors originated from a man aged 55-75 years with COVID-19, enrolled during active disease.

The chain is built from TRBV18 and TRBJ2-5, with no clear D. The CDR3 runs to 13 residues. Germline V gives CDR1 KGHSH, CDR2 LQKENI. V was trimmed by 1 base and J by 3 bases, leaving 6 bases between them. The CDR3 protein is CASSPRLKETQYF. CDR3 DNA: TGTGCCAGCTCACCACGCCTAAAAGAGACCCAGTACTTC.

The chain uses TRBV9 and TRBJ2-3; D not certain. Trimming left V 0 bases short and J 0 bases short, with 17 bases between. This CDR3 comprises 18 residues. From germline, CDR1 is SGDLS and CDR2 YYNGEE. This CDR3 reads CASSVGSGREASTDTQYF. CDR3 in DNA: TGTGCCAGCAGCGTAGGGAGTGGTAGAGAAGCTAGCACAGATACGCAGTATTTT.

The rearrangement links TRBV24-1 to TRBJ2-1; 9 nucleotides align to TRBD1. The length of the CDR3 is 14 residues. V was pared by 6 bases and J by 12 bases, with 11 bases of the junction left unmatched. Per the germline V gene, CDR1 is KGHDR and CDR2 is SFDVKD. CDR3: CATSPEKQTGGQFF. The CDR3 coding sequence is TGTGCCACCAGTCCCGAAAAACAGACAGGGGGGCAGTTCTTC.

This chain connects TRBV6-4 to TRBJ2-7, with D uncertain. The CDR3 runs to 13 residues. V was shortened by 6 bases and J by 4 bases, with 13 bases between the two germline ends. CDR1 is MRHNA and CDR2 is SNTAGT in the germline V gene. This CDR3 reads CASSRDTGYEQYF. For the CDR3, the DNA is TGTGCCAGCAGCCGAGACACTGGGTACGAGCAGTACTTC.

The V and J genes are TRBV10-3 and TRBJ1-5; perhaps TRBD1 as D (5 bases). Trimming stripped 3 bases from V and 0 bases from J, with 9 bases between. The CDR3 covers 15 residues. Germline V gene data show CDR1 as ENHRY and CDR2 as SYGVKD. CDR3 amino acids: CAISEQADSNQPQHF. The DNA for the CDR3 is TGTGCCATCAGTGAACAGGCTGATAGCAATCAGCCCCAGCATTTT.

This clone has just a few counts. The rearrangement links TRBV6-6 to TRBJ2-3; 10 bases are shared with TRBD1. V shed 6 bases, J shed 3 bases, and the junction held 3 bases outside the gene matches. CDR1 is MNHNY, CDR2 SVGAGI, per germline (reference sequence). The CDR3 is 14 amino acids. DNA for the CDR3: TGTGCCAGCAGCCCGGGACAGGGGACAGATACGCAGTATTTT. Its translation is CASSPGQGTDTQYF.